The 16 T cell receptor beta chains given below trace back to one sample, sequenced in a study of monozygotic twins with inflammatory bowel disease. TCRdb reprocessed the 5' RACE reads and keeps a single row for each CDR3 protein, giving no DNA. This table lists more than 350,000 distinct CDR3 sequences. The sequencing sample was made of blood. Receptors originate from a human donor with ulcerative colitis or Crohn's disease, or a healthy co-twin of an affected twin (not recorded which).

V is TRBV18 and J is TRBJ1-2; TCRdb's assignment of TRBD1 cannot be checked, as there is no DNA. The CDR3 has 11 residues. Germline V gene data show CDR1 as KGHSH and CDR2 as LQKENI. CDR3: CASSPERAPSF.

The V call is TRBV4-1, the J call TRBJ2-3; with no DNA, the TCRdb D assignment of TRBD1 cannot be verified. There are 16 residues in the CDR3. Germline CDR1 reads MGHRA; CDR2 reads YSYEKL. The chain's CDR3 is CASSPTGTLSTDTQYF.

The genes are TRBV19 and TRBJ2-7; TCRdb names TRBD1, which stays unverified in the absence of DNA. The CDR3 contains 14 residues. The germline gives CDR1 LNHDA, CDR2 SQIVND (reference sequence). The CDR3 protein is CASSPQALTYEQYF.

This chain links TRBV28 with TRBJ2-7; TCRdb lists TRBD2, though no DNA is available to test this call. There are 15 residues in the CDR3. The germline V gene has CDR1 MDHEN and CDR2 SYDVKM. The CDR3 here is CASTKEDFRSYEQYF.

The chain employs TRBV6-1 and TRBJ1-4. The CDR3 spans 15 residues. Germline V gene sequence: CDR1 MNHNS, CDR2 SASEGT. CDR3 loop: CASSSGPTRGEKLFF.

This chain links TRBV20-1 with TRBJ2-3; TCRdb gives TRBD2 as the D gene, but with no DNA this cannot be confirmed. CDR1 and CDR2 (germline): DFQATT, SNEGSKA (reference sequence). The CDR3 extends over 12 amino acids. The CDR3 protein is CSAKRATDTQYF.

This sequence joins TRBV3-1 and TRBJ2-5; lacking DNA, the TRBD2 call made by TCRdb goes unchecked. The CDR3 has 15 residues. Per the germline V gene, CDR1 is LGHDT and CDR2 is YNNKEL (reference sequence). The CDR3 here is CASSLATSGRETQYF.

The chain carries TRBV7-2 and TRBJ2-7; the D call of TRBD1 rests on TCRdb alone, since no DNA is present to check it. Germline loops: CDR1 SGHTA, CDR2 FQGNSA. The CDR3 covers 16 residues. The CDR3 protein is CASSLGRGGSPYEQYF.

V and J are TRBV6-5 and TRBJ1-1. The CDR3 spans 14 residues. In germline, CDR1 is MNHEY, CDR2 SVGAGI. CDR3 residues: CASSYRPIGPEAFF.

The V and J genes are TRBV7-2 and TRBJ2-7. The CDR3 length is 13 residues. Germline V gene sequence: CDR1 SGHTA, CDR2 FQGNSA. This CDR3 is CASSFLVLAEQYF. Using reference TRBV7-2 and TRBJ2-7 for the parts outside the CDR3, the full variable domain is GAGVSQSPSNKVTEKGKDVELRCDPISGHTALYWYRQSLGQGLEFLIYFQGNSAPDKSGLPSDRFSAERTGGSVSTLTIQRTQQEDSAVYLCASSFLVLAEQYFGPGTRLTVT.

The chain's CDR3 is CASSLERGLDHEQYF. This chain links TRBV7-9 with TRBJ2-7; TCRdb's D call of TRBD2 is untestable without DNA. In germline, CDR1 is SEHNR, CDR2 FQNEAQ (reference sequence). The CDR3 has 15 residues.

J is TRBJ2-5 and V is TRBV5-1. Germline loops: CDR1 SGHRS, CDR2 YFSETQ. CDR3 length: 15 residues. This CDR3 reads CASSLAQPNQETQYF.

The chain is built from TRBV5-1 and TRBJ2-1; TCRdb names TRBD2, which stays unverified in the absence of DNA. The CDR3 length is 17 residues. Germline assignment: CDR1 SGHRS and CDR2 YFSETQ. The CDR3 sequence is CASSLGLAGGWGNEQFF.

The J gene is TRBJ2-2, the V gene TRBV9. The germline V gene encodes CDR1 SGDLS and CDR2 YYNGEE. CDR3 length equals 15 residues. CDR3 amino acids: CASSVGVLNTGELFF.

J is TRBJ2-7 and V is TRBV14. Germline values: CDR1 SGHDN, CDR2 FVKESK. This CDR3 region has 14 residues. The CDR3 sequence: CASSQDRYPYEQYF.

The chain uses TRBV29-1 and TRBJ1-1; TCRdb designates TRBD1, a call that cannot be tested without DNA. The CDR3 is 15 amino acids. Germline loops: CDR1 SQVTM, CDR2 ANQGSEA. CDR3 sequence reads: CSVEVLGQGHTEAFF.